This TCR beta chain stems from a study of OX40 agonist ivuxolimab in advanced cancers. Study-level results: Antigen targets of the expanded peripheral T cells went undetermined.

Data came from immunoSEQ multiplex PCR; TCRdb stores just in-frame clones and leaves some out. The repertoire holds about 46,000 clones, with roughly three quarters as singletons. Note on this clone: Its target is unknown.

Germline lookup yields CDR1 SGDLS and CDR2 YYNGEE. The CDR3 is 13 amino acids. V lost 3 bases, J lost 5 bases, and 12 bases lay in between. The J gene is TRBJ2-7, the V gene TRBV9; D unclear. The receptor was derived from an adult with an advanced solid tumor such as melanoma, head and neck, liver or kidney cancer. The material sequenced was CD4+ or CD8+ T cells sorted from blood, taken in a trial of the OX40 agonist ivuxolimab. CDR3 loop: CASSAGPINEQYF. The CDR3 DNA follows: TGTGCCAGCAGCGCGGGCCCTATCAACGAGCAGTACTTC.